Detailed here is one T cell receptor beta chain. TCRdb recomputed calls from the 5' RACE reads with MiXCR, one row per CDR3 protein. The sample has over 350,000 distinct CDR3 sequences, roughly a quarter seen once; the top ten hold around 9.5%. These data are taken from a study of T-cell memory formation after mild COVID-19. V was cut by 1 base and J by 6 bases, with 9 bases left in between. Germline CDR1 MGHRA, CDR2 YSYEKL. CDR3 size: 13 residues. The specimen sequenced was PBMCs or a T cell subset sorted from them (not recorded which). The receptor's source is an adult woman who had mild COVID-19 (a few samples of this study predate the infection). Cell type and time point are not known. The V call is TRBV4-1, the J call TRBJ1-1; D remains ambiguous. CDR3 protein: CASSQARAAEAFF. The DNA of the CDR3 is TGCGCCAGCAGCCAAGCGAGGGCGGCTGAAGCTTTCTTT.